The next 18 T cell receptor beta chains were all read from a single sample in a study of beta chain features in type 1 diabetes. Since all of the isolated RNA was reverse transcribed, expressed TCRB transcripts were what got sequenced. Method: immunoSEQ multiplex PCR; TCRdb's copy keeps in-frame clones and lacks some. The sample consists of a few hundred thousand clones, about a tenth of them appearing once. The sample comprised central memory CD4+ T cells from blood. Receptor source: a man aged 18 to 35 in good health.

At least ten counts were recorded for this clone. The chain uses TRBV19 and TRBJ1-4; no reliable D call. The CDR3 runs 15 residues. V was trimmed by 5 bases and J by 4 bases, leaving 14 bases between them. CDR1 is LNHDA, CDR2 SQIVND, per germline (reference sequence). CDR3 in DNA: TGTGCCAGTAGTCCCCCGGACGGAATTAATGAAAAACTGTTTTTT. Translation: CASSPPDGINEKLFF.

This clone occurred a few times. Mismatch with germline at one junction end may stem from a read error. This chain's CDR3 is CAISVVREGPPGTDTQYF. The CDR3 DNA reads as TGTGCCATCAGTGTAGTCCGGGAGGGCCCACCCGGCACAGATACGCAGTATTTT. This rearrangement joins TRBV6-1 to TRBJ2-3; 8 bases agree with TRBD2. Germline values: CDR1 MNHNS, CDR2 SASEGT. This CDR3 has 18 residues.

The gene calls are TRBV15 and TRBJ2-3; 8 nucleotides agree with TRBD2. V lost 5 bases and J lost 2; bases outside the gene matches: 9. The length of the CDR3 is 16 residues. The germline gives CDR1 LNHNV, CDR2 YYDKDF (reference sequence). CDR3 sequence reads: CATSVSGTGPTDTQYF. Written as DNA, the CDR3 is TGTGCCACCAGCGTTAGCGGGACTGGGCCCACAGATACGCAGTATTTT.

This clone has just a few counts. The CDR3 nucleotides read TGTGCCTGGAGTGAATACCCGGGACAGCCCCAGCATTTT. It is translated as CAWSEYPGQPQHF. The V gene is TRBV30, the J gene TRBJ1-5; no reliable D call. The CDR3 extends over 13 amino acids. The ends were cut back, 1 base at V and 7 bases at J, with 11 bases in the middle. The germline CDR1 and CDR2 sequences are GTSNPN and SVGIG (reference sequence). Combining the CDR3 with reference TRBV30 and TRBJ1-5 gives the whole variable domain SQTIHQWPATLVQPVGSPLSLECTVEGTSNPNLYWYRQAAGRGLQLLFYSVGIGQISSEVPQNLSASRPQDRQFILSSKKLLLSDSGFYLCAWSEYPGQPQHFGDGTRLSIL.

This clone has only a few counts. The rearrangement links TRBV28 to TRBJ2-5, with D possibly being TRBD1 or TRBD2 (5 bases each). The CDR3 covers 15 residues. Germline lookup yields CDR1 MDHEN and CDR2 SYDVKM. Trimming stripped 5 bases from V and 5 bases from J, with 18 bases between. The CDR3 DNA reads TGTGCCAGCAGTCCGCCCCCGGGACGGACGGAGACCCAGTACTTC. Its protein product is CASSPPPGRTETQYF.

This clone was seen more than once but under ten times. The chain recombines TRBV7-9 with TRBJ2-7; 8 bases are shared with TRBD2. The CDR3 has 16 residues. CDR1 SEHNR and CDR2 FQNEAQ come from the germline V gene (reference sequence). The V and J ends lost 3 bases and 0 bases, in that order; junction bases with no gene match: 7. The CDR3: CASSFTGGGSSYEQYF. For the CDR3, the DNA is TGTGCCAGCAGCTTTACTGGCGGGGGGAGCTCCTACGAGCAGTACTTC.

This clone was seen a handful of times. This rearrangement joins TRBV7-2 to TRBJ2-5; 13 bases are a match to TRBD2. Germline assignment: CDR1 SGHTA and CDR2 FQGNSA. Trimming cost V 4 bases and J 4 bases; bases outside gene matches: 6. This CDR3 region has 16 residues. The CDR3 is CASSSPLAGGIETQYF. CDR3 coding DNA: TGTGCCAGCAGCTCACCACTAGCGGGAGGGATAGAGACCCAGTACTTC. The whole variable domain, filled in from reference TRBV7-2 and TRBJ2-5, reads GAGVSQSPSNKVTEKGKDVELRCDPISGHTALYWYRQSLGQGLEFLIYFQGNSAPDKSGLPSDRFSAERTGGSVSTLTIQRTQQEDSAVYLCASSSPLAGGIETQYFGPGTRLLVL.

The rearrangement links TRBV27 to TRBJ2-5; TRBD1 matches 10 bases. Losses at the gene ends were 6 bases for V and 5 bases for J; bases not matched to a gene: 9. This CDR3 is 15 amino acids long. Germline V gene data show CDR1 as MNHEY and CDR2 as SMNVEV (reference sequence). Here the CDR3 DNA reads TGTGCCAGCAGGCGAGGGACAGGGGAGTGGGAGACCCAGTACTTC. As protein: CASRRGTGEWETQYF.

This clone was counted only a few times. The chain employs TRBV4-2 and TRBJ2-7, with D possibly matching TRBD1 (6 bases). Looked up from germline, CDR1 is LGHNA and CDR2 is YNFKEQ. Trimming removed 0 bases from V and 6 bases from J, with 18 bases in between. This CDR3 is built from 16 residues. CDR3 nucleotide sequence: TGTGCCAGCAGCCAAGACCCAGGGGACCTTCGGAGCGAGCAGTACTTC. Its translation is CASSQDPGDLRSEQYF.

The chain uses TRBV19 and TRBJ2-2; perhaps TRBD1 as D (6 bases). Germline loops: CDR1 LNHDA, CDR2 SQIVND (reference sequence). The CDR3 loop spans 14 amino acids. Trimming left V 4 bases short and J 2 bases short, with 8 bases between. The CDR3 spells CASSRTVNTGELFF. The DNA of the CDR3 is TGTGCCAGTAGTAGGACAGTTAACACCGGGGAGCTGTTTTTT. Full variable domain (missing parts from reference TRBV19 and TRBJ2-2): DGGITQSPKYLFRKEGQNVTLSCEQNLNHDAMYWYRQDPGQGLRLIYYSQIVNDFQKGDIAEGYSVSREKKESFPLTVTSAQKNPTAFYLCASSRTVNTGELFFGEGSRLTVL.

The table lists this clone with a few counts. The J gene is TRBJ2-7, the V gene TRBV7-9; maybe TRBD1 (6 bases). CDR3 size: 14 residues. V was trimmed by 3 bases and J by 6 bases, leaving 15 bases between them. CDR1 and CDR2 from the germline V gene are SEHNR and FQNEAQ (reference sequence). CDR3 sequence: CASSFPDRRSEQYF. The CDR3 DNA reads as TGTGCCAGCAGCTTCCCGGACAGAAGAAGCGAGCAGTACTTC.

There are a few counts of this clone. The rearrangement uses TRBV5-1 and TRBJ2-7; 13 positions agree with TRBD2. The CDR3 extends over 15 amino acids. Unmatched junction bases numbered 8, after V lost 4 bases and J lost 7 bases. Germline CDR1 reads SGHRS; CDR2 reads YFSETQ. The CDR3 sequence is CASSVGTSGREEQYF. Written as DNA, the CDR3 is TGCGCCAGCAGCGTTGGAACTAGCGGGAGGGAAGAGCAGTACTTC.

This clone was counted only a few times. This chain joins TRBV5-5 and TRBJ2-3; 11 bases map to TRBD2. The germline gives CDR1 SGHKS, CDR2 YYEKEE (reference sequence). V shed 3 bases, J shed 2 bases, and the junction held 2 bases outside the gene matches. This CDR3 is built from 15 residues. The CDR3, as DNA: TGTGCCAGCAGCTCGGGACTAGCGGTCACAGATACGCAGTATTTT. Protein sequence: CASSSGLAVTDTQYF.

This clone was seen many times. V gene TRBV2 combines with J gene TRBJ2-3; no clear D gene. Trimming removed 1 base from V and 7 bases from J, with 6 bases in between. The CDR3 totals 12 residues. Per germline, CDR1 SNHLY and CDR2 FYNNEI. CDR3 sequence: CASSEERNTQYF. The CDR3 nucleotides are TGTGCCAGCAGTGAAGAACGAAATACGCAGTATTTT. The full variable domain, completed using reference TRBV2 and TRBJ2-3, is EPEVTQTPSHQVTQMGQEVILRCVPISNHLYFYWYRQILGQKVEFLVSFYNNEISEKSEIFDDQFSVERPDGSNFTLKIRSTKLEDSAMYFCASSEERNTQYFGPGTRLTVL.

This clone appeared a few times. The V and J genes are TRBV5-1 and TRBJ2-7; 11 bases align to TRBD2. V was pared by 3 bases and J by 3 bases, with 2 bases of the junction left unmatched. The germline V gene encodes CDR1 SGHRS and CDR2 YFSETQ. This CDR3 region has 14 residues. CDR3 sequence reads: CASSSGTSGYEQYF. In nucleotides, the CDR3 is TGCGCCAGCAGCTCCGGGACTAGCGGCTACGAGCAGTACTTC.

A few counts support this clone. The chain employs TRBV7-2 and TRBJ2-7; TRBD1 agrees at 9 bases. This CDR3 comprises 14 residues. V lost 3 bases and J lost 3; bases outside the gene matches: 3. Germline CDR1 and CDR2: SGHTA and FQGNSA. For the CDR3, the DNA is TGTGCCAGCAGCTTGGACAGGGGAAGCTACGAGCAGTACTTC. It translates to CASSLDRGSYEQYF.

Regarding this clone: Relative to the germline gene, one junction end is altered; a read error may explain this. The chain joins TRBV29-1 to TRBJ2-3; 9 nucleotides align to TRBD2. CDR1 SQVTM and CDR2 ANQGSEA come from the germline V gene. This CDR3 contains 14 residues. CDR3 residues: CRVAGLAGTDTQYF. In nucleotides, the CDR3 is TGCAGAGTTGCAGGGCTAGCGGGGACAGATACGCAGTATTTT.

V is TRBV5-1 and J is TRBJ2-1, with D uncertain. Trimming took 4 bases from V and 7 from J, leaving 18 bases between them. CDR1 and CDR2 (germline): SGHRS, YFSETQ. The CDR3 is 15 residues long. In DNA, the CDR3 is TGCGCCAGCAGCCCGATGGGCGTGGGTAAAAATGAGCAGTTCTTC. This translates into CASSPMGVGKNEQFF. The whole variable domain, remainder taken from reference TRBV5-1 and TRBJ2-1, is KAGVTQTPRYLIKTRGQQVTLSCSPISGHRSVSWYQQTPGQGLQFLFEYFSETQRNKGNFPGRFSGRQFSNSRSEMNVSTLELGDSALYLCASSPMGVGKNEQFFGPGTRLTVL.